Sequencing of this TCR beta chain was carried out in a study of blood T cell repertoires in COVID-19. Whole-study context: Samples representing acute and convalescent COVID-19 were sourced from the United States, Italy and Spain. The analysed material was cDNA or gDNA that came from T cells, B-cell-depleted T cells, or PBMCs.

V lost 5 bases to trimming and J lost 2 bases, with 13 bases between them. Per germline, CDR1 SGHTA and CDR2 FQGNSA. CDR3 size: 15 residues. Libraries were prepared by immunoSEQ multiplex PCR; TCRdb keeps only in-frame clonotypes and omits some of them. The sample contains 200,000 to 300,000 clones, 75% to 85% of which appear only once. The clonotype originates from a human donor in a cohort sampled during active COVID-19. V usage is TRBV7-2 and J usage is TRBJ1-3; D perhaps matches TRBD1 (5 bases). Source material: peripheral blood. CDR3 amino acids: CASSPLGGAGNTIYF. CDR3 DNA sequence: TGTGCCAGCAGCCCCCTCGGGGGGGCTGGAAACACCATATATTTT.